Listed here are 7 T cell receptor beta chains from one sample, sequenced in a study of vaccination effects on CD4 cells after COVID-19. The antigens these receptors bind are not known. TCRdb's copy holds only in-frame clones and misses some; the assay was immunoSEQ multiplex PCR. The sample contains more than 45,000 clones, about 80% of which appear only once. Following culture for roughly 10 days, CD4+ T cells were isolated. Material: CD4+ T cells from PBMCs cultured without peptide, obtained before COVID-19 vaccination. Receptor source: a human donor who received a COVID-19 vaccine.

This clone was observed a few times. This chain connects TRBV6-5 to TRBJ1-3; TRBD1 matches 7 bases. The length of the CDR3 is 15 residues. Germline CDR1 and CDR2: MNHEY and SVGAGI. J was trimmed by 2 bases and V by 5 bases; bases with no gene match: 6. CDR3 nucleotide sequence: TGTGCCAGCAGTCTACAGGGGAGTACTGGAAACACCATATATTTT. This codes for CASSLQGSTGNTIYF.

CDR3 DNA sequence: TGTGCCAGCAGTGAAGGTCGGTGGGGGTCCACAGATACGCAGTATTTT. This codes for CASSEGRWGSTDTQYF. This chain joins TRBV2 and TRBJ2-3, with D perhaps assigned TRBD1 or TRBD2 (5 bases each). CDR1 and CDR2 from the germline V gene are SNHLY and FYNNEI. Deletions cut 1 base from V and 2 bases from J, with 13 bases between. The CDR3 contains 16 residues.

This chain connects TRBV24-1 to TRBJ2-3, with D tentatively TRBD1 (6 bases). This CDR3 has 13 residues. In germline, CDR1 is KGHDR, CDR2 SFDVKD. The V end was cut by 5 bases, the J end by 3 bases, with 8 bases between. The CDR3 nucleotides read TGTGCCACCAGTGGGGGGCAAACAGATACGCAGTATTTT. As protein: CATSGGQTDTQYF.

This chain uses TRBV9 with TRBJ1-2; 7 nucleotides line up with TRBD1. Germline V gives CDR1 SGDLS, CDR2 YYNGEE. J gave up 4 bases and V 0 bases, and 3 bases lay outside the gene matches. This CDR3 region has 14 residues. DNA of the CDR3: TGTGCCAGCAGCGTAGGGGGACAGCCCTATGGCTACACCTTC. It yields the protein CASSVGGQPYGYTF.

This sequence joins TRBV24-1 and TRBJ2-7, with 7 bases matching TRBD1. The CDR3 length is 17 residues. From germline, CDR1 is KGHDR and CDR2 SFDVKD. V was clipped by 5 bases and J by 6 bases; unmatched bases: 18. CDR3 sequence: CATSARTGARGRSEQYV. The CDR3 DNA reads as TGTGCCACCAGTGCCCGAACAGGGGCCAGAGGTCGTTCCGAGCAGTACGTC.

This chain links TRBV19 with TRBJ1-5; 9 bases are a match to TRBD1. V was clipped by 6 bases and J by 0 bases; unmatched bases: 12. Germline V gene data show CDR1 as LNHDA and CDR2 as SQIVND (reference sequence). This CDR3 comprises 18 residues. CDR3 region: CASRVDRGGFYSNQPQHF. In DNA form, the CDR3 reads TGTGCCAGTAGGGTGGACAGGGGCGGTTTTTATAGCAATCAGCCCCAGCATTTT.

CDR3 nucleotide sequence: TGCGCCAGCAGCTTGGGGGGGGTTTCCGGGGCCAACGTCCTGACTTTC. Amino acid sequence: CASSLGGVSGANVLTF. The chain is built from TRBV5-1 and TRBJ2-6; possible D gene TRBD2, 6 bases. The germline V and J ends were trimmed by 0 bases and 4 bases, with 11 bases remaining between them. Germline V CDR1 and CDR2: SGHRS, YFSETQ. This CDR3 is built from 16 residues.